Listed below are T cell receptor beta chains from one sample, sequenced in a study of neurological immune-mediated disorders. TCRdb re-derived calls from the 5' RACE reads in MiXCR, one entry per CDR3 protein. The table includes about 74,000 distinct CDR3 sequences, around 5.2% detected once. The sequencing input was PBMCs. These receptors came from a man in his late teens or twenties with multiple sclerosis. Each CDR3 is given with its conserved first and last residue. Fields, in order: V gene, clone size, D gene, J gene, CDR3 DNA, CDR3 protein. A D gene is named only where the DNA matches it firmly. Clone size is shown for a subset of rows, as once, few, many or a class of expanded clone.

V gene: TRBV4-1
clone size: many
D gene: .
J gene: TRBJ2-6
CDR3 DNA: TGCGCCAGCAGCCAAGGGCTAGCTTTCTCTGGGGCCAACGTCCTGACTTTC
CDR3 protein: CASSQGLAFSGANVLTF

V gene: TRBV12-3/TRBV12-4
clone size: many
D gene: .
J gene: TRBJ1-1
CDR3 DNA: TGTGCCAGCAGTTTAGTAAGGGGTGGCGGCACTGAAGCTTTCTTT
CDR3 protein: CASSLVRGGGTEAFF

V gene: TRBV5-1
clone size: many
D gene: TRBD1
J gene: TRBJ1-4
CDR3 DNA: TGCGCCAGCAGCTCCGCGGGACAGGGGAATGAAAAACTGTTTTTT
CDR3 protein: CASSSAGQGNEKLFF

V gene: TRBV29-1
clone size: many
D gene: TRBD1
J gene: TRBJ2-7
CDR3 DNA: TGCAGCGTTGGAGGGGGCGCGGGCTACGAGCAGTACTTC
CDR3 protein: CSVGGGAGYEQYF

V gene: TRBV3-1
clone size: many
D gene: TRBD2
J gene: TRBJ2-7
CDR3 DNA: TGTGCCAGCAGCCTTGGACTAGCGGGAGGCTACGAGCAGTACTTC
CDR3 protein: CASSLGLAGGYEQYF

V gene: TRBV6-1
clone size: few
D gene: .
J gene: TRBJ1-5
CDR3 DNA: TGTGCCAGCAGTGGTCGGGGTTTGCAGCCCCAGAATTTT
CDR3 protein: CASSGRGLQPQNF

V gene: TRBV7-8
clone size: .
D gene: .
J gene: TRBJ1-5
CDR3 DNA: TGTGCCAGCAGCTTAGAATCTGGTCAGCCCCAGAATTTT
CDR3 protein: CASSLESGQPQNF

V gene: TRBV5-1
clone size: many
D gene: TRBD2
J gene: TRBJ2-3
CDR3 DNA: TGCGCCAGCAGCCTCGGACTAGCGGCATTCACAGATACGCAGTATTTT
CDR3 protein: CASSLGLAAFTDTQYF

V gene: TRBV5-1
clone size: many
D gene: .
J gene: TRBJ2-1
CDR3 DNA: TGCGCCAGCAGCTCGACCTCCCCAGTCCCCAAAAATGAGCAGTTCTTC
CDR3 protein: CASSSTSPVPKNEQFF

V gene: TRBV7-9
clone size: few
D gene: .
J gene: TRBJ2-7
CDR3 DNA: TGTGCCAGCAGCTTGGCAGGGTACGACGAGCAGTACTTC
CDR3 protein: CASSLAGYDEQYF

V gene: TRBV15
clone size: many
D gene: .
J gene: TRBJ2-3
CDR3 DNA: TGTGCCACCAGAGTGACTAGACAAGCATCTAGCACAGATACGCAGTATTTT
CDR3 protein: CATRVTRQASSTDTQYF

V gene: TRBV29-1
clone size: many
D gene: .
J gene: TRBJ2-7
CDR3 DNA: TGCAGCGTTGGGATGAACTACGAGCAGTACTTC
CDR3 protein: CSVGMNYEQYF

V gene: TRBV13
clone size: few
D gene: .
J gene: TRBJ2-7
CDR3 DNA: TGTGCCAGCAGTCCCGGGATACCTGCGTCGGAGCAGTACTTC
CDR3 protein: CASSPGIPASEQYF

V gene: TRBV20-1
clone size: many
D gene: TRBD2
J gene: TRBJ2-3
CDR3 DNA: TGCAGTGCTCTCGAGGAGCGGGGGGGCCGGGTCACAGATACGCAGTATTTT
CDR3 protein: CSALEERGGRVTDTQYF

V gene: TRBV6-2/TRBV6-3
clone size: few
D gene: .
J gene: TRBJ2-1
CDR3 DNA: TGTGCCAGCATTTCCAAACCCCGGGCGGGACGAGGGGGCAATGAGCAGTTCTTC
CDR3 protein: CASISKPRAGRGGNEQFF

V gene: TRBV12-3/TRBV12-4
clone size: many
D gene: TRBD2
J gene: TRBJ2-3
CDR3 DNA: TGTGCCAGCACCCCAACCGGGCGTCTAGCGGGTGGAAATACGCAGTATTTT
CDR3 protein: CASTPTGRLAGGNTQYF

V gene: TRBV7-3
clone size: many
D gene: TRBD2
J gene: TRBJ2-5
CDR3 DNA: TGTGCCAGCAGTACAACCGGGACTAGCGGGAGGGGGGGCCGAGAGACCCAGTACTTC
CDR3 protein: CASSTTGTSGRGGRETQYF

V gene: TRBV5-1
clone size: many
D gene: .
J gene: TRBJ2-1
CDR3 DNA: TGCGCCAGCAGCTTGGAGGCACATAGAGATTACAATGAGCAGTTCTTC
CDR3 protein: CASSLEAHRDYNEQFF

V gene: TRBV5-1
clone size: many
D gene: TRBD2
J gene: TRBJ2-3
CDR3 DNA: TGCGCCAGCAGCCAGCCAGGACTAGCGGGGCGATACACAGATACGCAGTATTTT
CDR3 protein: CASSQPGLAGRYTDTQYF

V gene: TRBV28
clone size: many
D gene: .
J gene: TRBJ2-5
CDR3 DNA: TGTGCCAGCAGTTTCGGGGACGAGACCCAGTACTTC
CDR3 protein: CASSFGDETQYF

V gene: TRBV20-1
clone size: many
D gene: .
J gene: TRBJ2-7
CDR3 DNA: TGCAGTGCTAGTACGGTCCGGGGGGCTTACGAGCAGTACTTC
CDR3 protein: CSASTVRGAYEQYF

V gene: TRBV20-1
clone size: many
D gene: TRBD2
J gene: TRBJ2-1
CDR3 DNA: TGCAGTGCTAGGGACATAGCGGGGGGGCCCCCCGTGGAGCAGTTCTTC
CDR3 protein: CSARDIAGGPPVEQFF

V gene: TRBV20-1
clone size: many
D gene: TRBD2
J gene: TRBJ2-7
CDR3 DNA: TGCAGTGCTAGAGTTGGTGGGAGGGACTACGAGCAGTACTTC
CDR3 protein: CSARVGGRDYEQYF

V gene: TRBV13
clone size: many
D gene: .
J gene: TRBJ2-7
CDR3 DNA: TGTGCCAGCAGCTTAGAAGGTGGGTCAAGCTCCTACGAGCAGTACTTC
CDR3 protein: CASSLEGGSSSYEQYF

V gene: TRBV20-1
clone size: many
D gene: .
J gene: TRBJ1-4
CDR3 DNA: TGCAGTGCTAGAGATGAAAATGGGTCAGGTCGGAGAGAAAAACTGTTTTTT
CDR3 protein: CSARDENGSGRREKLFF

V gene: TRBV29-1
clone size: many
D gene: .
J gene: TRBJ2-3
CDR3 DNA: TGCAGCGTTGAAGATGGGGACTCTGGGGATACGCAGTATTTT
CDR3 protein: CSVEDGDSGDTQYF

V gene: TRBV12-3/TRBV12-4
clone size: many
D gene: .
J gene: TRBJ1-5
CDR3 DNA: TGTGCCAGCAGTTTAGCGAGCGGGGGCCTAAGACAGCCCCAGCATTTT
CDR3 protein: CASSLASGGLRQPQHF

V gene: TRBV12-3/TRBV12-4
clone size: many
D gene: TRBD1
J gene: TRBJ1-6
CDR3 DNA: TGTGCCAGCAGTTACAGGGGAGGGGATTCACCCCTCCACTTT
CDR3 protein: CASSYRGGDSPLHF

V gene: TRBV5-1
clone size: many
D gene: TRBD1
J gene: TRBJ1-2
CDR3 DNA: TGCGCCAGCAGCTTGGAGGGACAGCCTCTAGCTAACTATGGCTACACCTTC
CDR3 protein: CASSLEGQPLANYGYTF

V gene: TRBV5-1
clone size: few
D gene: .
J gene: TRBJ1-4
CDR3 DNA: TGCGCCAGCGCGGGGGGCGCTGGGGAAAAACTGTTTTTT
CDR3 protein: CASAGGAGEKLFF

V gene: TRBV7-2
clone size: medium-sized
D gene: TRBD2
J gene: TRBJ2-7
CDR3 DNA: TGTGCCAGCAGCTTAAGTAGCGGGAGGGCCGTGGACGAGCAGTACTTC
CDR3 protein: CASSLSSGRAVDEQYF

V gene: TRBV7-2
clone size: .
D gene: .
J gene: TRBJ2-2
CDR3 DNA: TGTGCCAGCAGCTGGAGAGGGTTTACCGGGGAGCTGTTTTTT
CDR3 protein: CASSWRGFTGELFF

V gene: TRBV15
clone size: many
D gene: TRBD1
J gene: TRBJ1-1
CDR3 DNA: TGTGCCACCAGCAGGGACAGGGAAATGAACACTGAAGCTTTCTTT
CDR3 protein: CATSRDREMNTEAFF

V gene: TRBV7-9
clone size: many
D gene: TRBD1
J gene: TRBJ2-7
CDR3 DNA: TGTGCCAGCAGCCAGACAGGGGGCAACGAGCAGTACTTC
CDR3 protein: CASSQTGGNEQYF

V gene: TRBV20-1
clone size: many
D gene: .
J gene: TRBJ1-1
CDR3 DNA: TGCAGTGCTATTGGGGCTGGTGACACTGAAGCTTTCTTT
CDR3 protein: CSAIGAGDTEAFF

V gene: TRBV20-1
clone size: many
D gene: .
J gene: TRBJ1-5
CDR3 DNA: TGCAGTGCTAGAGGGGCGGCGAGGGTAGGGGTACAGCCCCAGCATTTT
CDR3 protein: CSARGAARVGVQPQHF

V gene: TRBV27
clone size: many
D gene: .
J gene: TRBJ2-1
CDR3 DNA: TGTGCCAGCAGTTTAAGGGCAGGGGTCTACAATGAGCAGTTCTTC
CDR3 protein: CASSLRAGVYNEQFF

V gene: TRBV20-1
clone size: many
D gene: .
J gene: TRBJ1-1
CDR3 DNA: TGCAGTGCTAGGTTAACAGGGCCCCGGAGCACTGAAGCTTTCTTT
CDR3 protein: CSARLTGPRSTEAFF

V gene: TRBV5-5
clone size: many
D gene: .
J gene: TRBJ2-3
CDR3 DNA: TGTGCCAGCAGCTTGGTAGGGGTAGATACGCAGTATTTT
CDR3 protein: CASSLVGVDTQYF

V gene: TRBV25-1
clone size: many
D gene: TRBD1
J gene: TRBJ1-2
CDR3 DNA: TGTGCCAGCTCGGGCTCTAACAGGGGAGAGTATGGCTACACCTTC
CDR3 protein: CASSGSNRGEYGYTF

V gene: TRBV5-5
clone size: many
D gene: .
J gene: TRBJ2-3
CDR3 DNA: TGTGCCAGCAGCTTGGAAAAGGGGTTGGGGGATACGCAGTATTTT
CDR3 protein: CASSLEKGLGDTQYF

V gene: TRBV20-1
clone size: many
D gene: TRBD1
J gene: TRBJ2-1
CDR3 DNA: TGCAGTGCTAGACGACAGGGGGCGGTTTCCTACAATGAGCAGTTCTTC
CDR3 protein: CSARRQGAVSYNEQFF

V gene: TRBV3-1
clone size: many
D gene: TRBD2
J gene: TRBJ2-1
CDR3 DNA: TGTGCCAGCAGCCTCGCTAGCGGGCGGGGGAATGAGCAGTTCTTC
CDR3 protein: CASSLASGRGNEQFF